The 5 T cell receptor beta chains listed next were all sequenced from one sample in a study of tumor and adjacent non-tumor tissue in lung cancer. The template was RNA from unsorted bulk tissue. The library came from three nested PCR rounds adapted from ARM-PCR protocols. Via MiXCR, TCRdb re-called the multiplex PCR reads, giving one row per CDR3 protein. The sample consists of under 95,000 distinct CDR3 sequences, 67% of them appearing once. Specimen: lung tumor tissue. The receptor source for this set is a man between 60 and 75 years old with non-small cell lung cancer.

About this clonotype: The conserved final phenylalanine or tryptophan is absent from the CDR3, which likely points to a read error. This chain connects TRBV4-3 to TRBJ2-1, with no clear D. Germline values: CDR1 LGHNA, CDR2 YSLEER. The CDR3 is 14 amino acids. CDR3 in DNA: TGCGCCAGTAGCCAAGATCTGTCGTACAATGAGCAGTTCCTC. It translates to CASSQDLSYNEQFL.

The J gene is TRBJ2-7, the V gene TRBV11-3; D gene ambiguous. Per germline, CDR1 SGHNT and CDR2 YENEEA. V was pared by 0 bases and J by 5 bases, with 5 bases between. This CDR3 has 12 amino acids. The CDR3 region has the DNA TGTGCCAGCAGCTTAGATCGAAACGAGCAGTACTTC. Translated, it gives CASSLDRNEQYF. Complete variable domain (other parts from reference TRBV11-3 and TRBJ2-7): EAGVVQSPRYKIIEKKQPVAFWCNPISGHNTLYWYLQNLGQGPELLIRYENEEAVDDSQLPKDRFSAERLKGVDSTLKIQPAELGDSAVYLCASSLDRNEQYFGPGTRLTVT.

Concerning this clonotype itself: The CDR3 carries no conserved terminal phenylalanine or tryptophan, so it likely arises from a read error. The DNA is omitted, as the CDR3 cannot be located on it reliably, and the CDR3 follows TCRdb's listing. This chain's CDR3 is CASESTADGGSTEALY. The chain employs TRBV14 and TRBJ1-1; the table's D call of TRBD1 was not tested on the DNA. Germline CDR1 SGHDN, CDR2 FVKESK. The CDR3 spans 16 amino acids, including both terminal residues.

Notes on this clonotype: Possible read error: a much larger clone is one base away. This chain connects TRBV5-1 to TRBJ1-6; the match to TRBD1 covers 7 bases. This CDR3 contains 15 residues. Germline V CDR1 and CDR2: SGHRS, YFSETQ. The CDR3 is CSSSLEGQISSPLHF. The CDR3 nucleotides are TGCTCCAGCAGCTTGGAGGGACAGATTTCTTCACCCCTCCACTTT.

This clonotype was recorded many times. This rearrangement joins TRBV12-3 or TRBV12-4 to TRBJ1-5, with TRBD1 as a possible D gene (5 bases). The CDR3 consists of 15 residues. V was pared by 5 bases and J by 6 bases, with 17 bases between. CDR3 residues: CASSLSMGGSQPQHF. CDR3 DNA: TGTGCCAGCAGTCTTTCTATGGGGGGATCTCAGCCCCAGCATTTT.